One sample yielded the 2 T cell receptor beta chains listed below, sequenced in a study of human T cells and chemical hapten exposure. TCRdb independently ran MiXCR on the RACE reads; one entry per CDR3 protein. The sample comprises roughly 40,000 distinct CDR3 sequences, over 10% of which are singletons, and approximately 5.3% rests with the top ten. The time point is: pre-sensitization, week 0. Treatment meaning: therapeutic diphenylcyclopropenone sensitization with weekly scalp DPC. The input for sequencing was whole blood, taken in connection with sensitization to the hapten diphenylcyclopropenone (DPC). The receptors were sampled from a woman aged 25 to 45 with alopecia areata. Some clones in this sample may be carry-over from other donors' samples.

With regard to this clonotype: It may be a read error: a sequence one base away is much more abundant. This sequence joins TRBV7-2 and TRBJ2-5; no reliable D call. Germline V gene data show CDR1 as SGHTA and CDR2 as FQGNSA. The V end lost 1 base, the J end lost 6 bases, and 6 bases lay between the germline ends. This CDR3 is 12 amino acids long. CDR3 region: CASSLVLQTQYF. The CDR3 DNA is TGTGCCAGCAGCTTAGTCTTGCAGACCCAGTACTTC.

In this sample, this clonotype turned up many times. This chain links TRBV7-2 with TRBJ2-1; TRBD1 is a possible D gene (5 bases). Deletions cut 8 bases from V and 4 bases from J, with 12 bases between. CDR1 SGHTA and CDR2 FQGNSA come from the germline V gene. The CDR3 covers 13 residues. Here the CDR3 reads CASGRRGYNEQFF. CDR3 coding DNA: TGTGCCAGCGGGCGAAGGGGATACAATGAGCAGTTCTTC.